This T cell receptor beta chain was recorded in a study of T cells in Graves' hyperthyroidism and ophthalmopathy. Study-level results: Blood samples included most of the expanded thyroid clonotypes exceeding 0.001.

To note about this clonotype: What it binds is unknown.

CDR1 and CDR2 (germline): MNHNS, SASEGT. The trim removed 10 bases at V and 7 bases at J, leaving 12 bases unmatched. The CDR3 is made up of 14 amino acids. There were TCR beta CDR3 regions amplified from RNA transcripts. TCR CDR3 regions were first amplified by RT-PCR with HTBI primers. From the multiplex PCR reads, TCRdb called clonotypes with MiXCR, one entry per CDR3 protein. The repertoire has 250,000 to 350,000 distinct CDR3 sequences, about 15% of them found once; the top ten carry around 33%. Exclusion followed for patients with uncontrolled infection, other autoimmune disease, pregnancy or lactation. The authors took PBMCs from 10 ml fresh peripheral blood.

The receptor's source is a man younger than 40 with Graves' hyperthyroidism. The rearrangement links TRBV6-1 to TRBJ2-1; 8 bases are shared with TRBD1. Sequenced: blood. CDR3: CAIIPGTGRNEQFF. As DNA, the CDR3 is TGTGCCATAATCCCCGGGACAGGTAGAAATGAGCAGTTCTTC.